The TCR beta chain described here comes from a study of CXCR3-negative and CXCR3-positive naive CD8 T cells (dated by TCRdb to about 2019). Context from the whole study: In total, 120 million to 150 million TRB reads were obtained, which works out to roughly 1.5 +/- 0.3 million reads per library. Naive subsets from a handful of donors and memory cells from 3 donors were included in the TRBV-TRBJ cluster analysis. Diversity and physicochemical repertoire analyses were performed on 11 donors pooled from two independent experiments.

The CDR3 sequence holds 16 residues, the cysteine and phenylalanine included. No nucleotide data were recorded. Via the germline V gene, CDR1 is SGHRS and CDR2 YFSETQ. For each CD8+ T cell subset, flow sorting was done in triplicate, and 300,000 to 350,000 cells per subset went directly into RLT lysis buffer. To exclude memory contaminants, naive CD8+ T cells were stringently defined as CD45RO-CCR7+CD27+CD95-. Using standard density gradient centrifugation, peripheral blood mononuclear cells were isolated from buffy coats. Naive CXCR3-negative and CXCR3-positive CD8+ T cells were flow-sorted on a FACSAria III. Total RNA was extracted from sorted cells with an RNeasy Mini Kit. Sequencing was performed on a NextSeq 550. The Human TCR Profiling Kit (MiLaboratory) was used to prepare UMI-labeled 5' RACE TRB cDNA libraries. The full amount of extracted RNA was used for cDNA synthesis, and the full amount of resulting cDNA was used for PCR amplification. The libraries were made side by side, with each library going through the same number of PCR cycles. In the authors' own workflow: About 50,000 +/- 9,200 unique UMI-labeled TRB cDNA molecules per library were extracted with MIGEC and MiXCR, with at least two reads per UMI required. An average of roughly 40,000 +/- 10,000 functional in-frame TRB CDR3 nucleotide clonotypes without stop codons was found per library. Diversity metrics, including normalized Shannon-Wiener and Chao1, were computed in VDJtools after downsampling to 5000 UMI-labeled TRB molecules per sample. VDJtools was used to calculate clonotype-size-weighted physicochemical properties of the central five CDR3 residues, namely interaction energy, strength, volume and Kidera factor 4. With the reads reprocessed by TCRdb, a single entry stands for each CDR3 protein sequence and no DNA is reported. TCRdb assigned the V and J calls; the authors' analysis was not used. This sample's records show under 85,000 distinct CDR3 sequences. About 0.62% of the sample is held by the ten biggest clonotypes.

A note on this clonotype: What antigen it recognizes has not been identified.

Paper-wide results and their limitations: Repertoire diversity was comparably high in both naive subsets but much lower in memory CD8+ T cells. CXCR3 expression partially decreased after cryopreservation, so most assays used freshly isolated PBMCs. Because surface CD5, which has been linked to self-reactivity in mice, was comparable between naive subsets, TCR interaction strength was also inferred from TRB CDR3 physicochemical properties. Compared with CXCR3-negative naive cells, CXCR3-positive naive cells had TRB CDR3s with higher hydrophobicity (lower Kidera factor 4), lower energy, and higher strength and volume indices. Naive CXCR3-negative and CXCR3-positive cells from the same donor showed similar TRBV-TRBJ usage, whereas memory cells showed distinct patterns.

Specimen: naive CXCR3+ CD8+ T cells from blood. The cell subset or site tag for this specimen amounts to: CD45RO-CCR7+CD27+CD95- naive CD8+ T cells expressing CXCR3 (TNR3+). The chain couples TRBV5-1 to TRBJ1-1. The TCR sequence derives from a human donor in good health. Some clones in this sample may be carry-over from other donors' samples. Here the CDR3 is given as CASKLDTYGWATEAFF.